This is a list of T cell receptor beta chains from one sample in a study of blood T cell repertoires in COVID-19. TCRdb's copy holds only in-frame clones and misses some; the assay was immunoSEQ multiplex PCR. The sample has 84,000 or so clones; about 81% are singletons. Sequencing was done on a sample of peripheral blood. The receptors were gathered from a human donor in a cohort sampled during active COVID-19. Both conserved end residues are part of each CDR3. Each record gives: V gene, CDR3 length, J gene, clone size, D gene, CDR3 protein, CDR3 DNA. A D gene is named only where the DNA matches it firmly. Size is omitted from some rows. Given values are once, few, many or a class for expanded clones.

TRBV24-1	17	TRBJ2-1	few	TRBD2	CATSDPLAGGSYNEQFF	TGTGCCACCAGTGATCCCTTAGCGGGAGGGTCCTACAATGAGCAGTTCTTC
TRBV13	15	TRBJ2-7	-	TRBD2	CASSPLGGVSYEQYF	TGTGCCAGCAGCCCCTTGGGGGGGGTCTCCTACGAGCAGTACTTC
TRBV4-1	15	TRBJ1-1	-	TRBD1	CASSYSGQGGTEAFF	TGCGCCAGCAGCTACTCGGGACAGGGTGGAACTGAAGCTTTCTTT
TRBV4-1	19	TRBJ2-2	-	-	CASSQAVVSGAGDTGELFF	TGCGCCAGCAGCCAAGCGGTGGTGTCAGGGGCAGGAGACACCGGGGAGCTGTTTTTT
TRBV4-3	16	TRBJ1-4	-	-	CASSPRPGHIDEKLFF	TGCGCCAGCAGCCCCCGCCCGGGACACATAGATGAAAAACTGTTTTTT
TRBV10-3	17	TRBJ2-1	few	-	CAISPQRGRRDMHEQFF	TGTGCCATCAGTCCACAGCGGGGCAGGAGGGACATGCATGAGCAGTTCTTC
TRBV9	18	TRBJ1-3	many	TRBD1	CASSYDGTGGSSGNTIYF	TGTGCCAGCAGTTACGACGGGACAGGGGGTAGCTCTGGAAACACCATATATTTT
TRBV20-1	11	TRBJ2-3	-	-	CSASRVDTQYF	TGCAGTGCTTCCAGGGTTGATACGCAGTATTTT
TRBV6-5	16	TRBJ2-3	-	-	CASSYFLASSTDTQYF	TGTGCCAGCAGTTACTTCCTAGCCTCTAGCACAGATACGCAGTATTTT
TRBV10-3	15	TRBJ1-1	few	-	CAISLDIPGNTEAFF	TGTGCCATCAGCCTGGACATCCCAGGGAACACTGAAGCTTTCTTT
TRBV6-1	16	TRBJ1-1	once	-	CASSAPLGLSNTEAFF	TGTGCCAGCAGTGCACCTTTGGGACTCTCGAACACTGAAGCTTTCTTT
TRBV3-1/TRBV3-2	17	TRBJ1-1	-	TRBD1	CASSRRKVAGGYTEAFF	TGTGCCAGCAGCCGAAGAAAGGTGGCAGGGGGCTACACTGAAGCTTTCTTT
TRBV7-9	18	TRBJ2-3	-	-	CASSFLLRKLTSTDTQYF	TGTGCCAGCAGCTTCTTACTCCGGAAACTGACTAGCACAGATACGCAGTATTTT